These 19 T cell receptor beta chains originate from one sample sequenced in a study of cytomegalovirus exposure and HLA in healthy donors. 60 Vbeta and 13 Jbeta primers were used in PCR. Here immunoSEQ multiplex PCR was the method, and the copy in TCRdb shows in-frame clones only, minus some. The sample carries around 150,000 clones, roughly 80% recorded once. Specimen: PBMCs. All receptors derive from a male donor in good health and CMV-seronegative.

V is TRBV7-3 and J is TRBJ2-6, with D uncertain. Between the trimmed V and J ends, which lost 0 bases and 2 bases, there was a span of 5 bases. The CDR3 totals 15 residues. Germline CDR1 and CDR2: SGHTA and FQGTGA. For the CDR3, the DNA is TGTGCCAGCAGCTTAACGACTGCTGGGGCCAACGTCCTGACTTTC. Protein product: CASSLTTAGANVLTF.

The chain carries TRBV7-2 and TRBJ1-4; 8 positions match TRBD1. V lost 6 bases and J lost 8; bases outside the gene matches: 8. Germline CDR1 reads SGHTA; CDR2 reads FQGNSA. The CDR3 runs to 14 residues. The CDR3 DNA reads TGTGCCAGCAGGACCGACAGGGGTGGAGAAAAACTGTTTTTT. Translating gives CASRTDRGGEKLFF. Drawing the rest from reference TRBV7-2 and TRBJ1-4, the complete variable domain is GAGVSQSPSNKVTEKGKDVELRCDPISGHTALYWYRQSLGQGLEFLIYFQGNSAPDKSGLPSDRFSAERTGGSVSTLTIQRTQQEDSAVYLCASRTDRGGEKLFFGSGTQLSVL.

The chain carries TRBV29-1 and TRBJ1-2; 9 nucleotides align to TRBD1. From germline, CDR1 is SQVTM and CDR2 ANQGSEA. V shed 5 bases and J 4 bases; nucleotides not matched to a gene: 11. The CDR3 has 15 amino acids. Here the CDR3 reads CSVISWEDRGYGYTF. The CDR3 DNA reads TGCAGCGTTATTTCATGGGAGGACAGGGGCTATGGCTACACCTTC.

The chain couples TRBV5-4 to TRBJ2-5; 10 bases fit TRBD2. The CDR3 is 17 amino acids. Looked up from germline, CDR1 is SGHNT and CDR2 is YYREEE (reference sequence). Trimming cost V 0 bases and J 3 bases; bases outside gene matches: 8. In nucleotides, the CDR3 is TGTGCCAGCAGCTTGGGGGGTGCAAGCGGGAGGGAAGAGACCCAGTACTTC. Its protein is CASSLGGASGREETQYF.

The chain links TRBV6-6 to TRBJ2-2, with D perhaps matching TRBD2 (6 bases). Germline V gene lookup returns CDR1 MNHNY and CDR2 SVGAGI (reference sequence). The CDR3 contains 15 residues. The V end was cut by 2 bases, the J end by 0 bases, with 7 bases between. In nucleotides, the CDR3 is TGTGCCAGCAGTTACGAGCGGGCGAACACCGGGGAGCTGTTTTTT. Translating it yields CASSYERANTGELFF.

The rearrangement joins TRBV29-1 to TRBJ1-2; possibly TRBD1 for D (5 bases). The CDR3 has 12 amino acids. Germline assignment: CDR1 SQVTM and CDR2 ANQGSEA. Between the trimmed V and J ends, which lost 4 bases and 6 bases, there was a span of 12 bases. The CDR3 sequence is CSVGAGYNGYTF. DNA of the CDR3: TGCAGCGTTGGGGCAGGGTATAATGGCTACACCTTC. Filled out from reference TRBV29-1 and TRBJ1-2, the complete variable domain reads SAVISQKPSRDICQRGTSLTIQCQVDSQVTMMFWYRQQPGQSLTLIATANQGSEATYESGFVIDKFPISRPNLTFSTLTVSNMSPEDSSIYLCSVGAGYNGYTFGSGTRLTVV.

This clone was counted only a few times. This chain connects TRBV4-1 to TRBJ1-2, with D possibly being TRBD1 (5 bases). The CDR3 is made up of 15 amino acids. The germline V gene encodes CDR1 MGHRA and CDR2 YSYEKL. With 0 bases removed from V and 3 bases from J, the gap between germline ends came to 11 bases. CDR3 DNA sequence: TGCGCCAGCAGCCAAGATAGAGGGACTGACTATGGCTACACCTTC. It is translated as CASSQDRGTDYGYTF.

This clone was detected a few times. CDR3 loop: CASRGTAETQYF. The DNA of the CDR3 is TGTGCCAGCAGGGGGACAGCAGAGACCCAGTACTTC. This chain connects TRBV6-5 to TRBJ2-5, with 7 bases that match TRBD1. The CDR3 consists of 12 residues. Per germline, CDR1 MNHEY and CDR2 SVGAGI. J was trimmed by 4 bases and V by 6 bases; bases with no gene match: 2.

The CDR3 nucleotides are TGCGCCAGCAGTGAGTCTGATATCGGAACAGGGCATCCATACAATGAGCAGTTCTTC. Its translation is CASSESDIGTGHPYNEQFF. J is TRBJ2-1 and V is TRBV10-1, with D possibly being TRBD1 (6 bases). The CDR3 has 19 amino acids. Germline CDR1 WNHNN, CDR2 SYGVQD (reference sequence). V gave up 0 bases and J gave up 4 bases, with 22 bases separating them.

The genes are TRBV18 and TRBJ2-5, with a possible D match to TRBD1 (6 bases). Trimming took 5 bases from V and 1 from J, leaving 11 bases between them. Germline CDR1 KGHSH, CDR2 LQKENI. The CDR3 covers 14 residues. CDR3 sequence (DNA): TGTGCCAGCTCATTTGACAGGTTCCAAGAGACCCAGTACTTC. It encodes CASSFDRFQETQYF.

The rearrangement uses TRBV19 and TRBJ1-5; weak D call: TRBD1 (5 bases). The CDR3 sequence is 15 residues long. V lost 6 bases and J lost 2, with 14 bases in between. Germline V gene lookup returns CDR1 LNHDA and CDR2 SQIVND (reference sequence). The CDR3 DNA reads as TGTGCCAGTAGCGATGGTAGGGGTGGCAATCAGCCCCAGCATTTT. The encoded protein is CASSDGRGGNQPQHF. The variable domain in full, completed from reference TRBV19 and TRBJ1-5, reads DGGITQSPKYLFRKEGQNVTLSCEQNLNHDAMYWYRQDPGQGLRLIYYSQIVNDFQKGDIAEGYSVSREKKESFPLTVTSAQKNPTAFYLCASSDGRGGNQPQHFGDGTRLSIL.

The CDR3 nucleotides are TGCGCCAGCAGCCAAGGGGACAGGGGGACTGAAAAACTGTTTTTT. Translation gives CASSQGDRGTEKLFF. V is TRBV4-1 and J is TRBJ1-4, with TRBD1 matching 11 bases. With V trimmed by 1 base and J by 7 bases, 2 bases remained unmatched. Per germline, CDR1 MGHRA and CDR2 YSYEKL. This CDR3 spans 15 amino acids.

This rearrangement joins TRBV6-5 to TRBJ1-1; TRBD1 matches at 7 bases. There are 13 residues in the CDR3. Germline CDR1 reads MNHEY; CDR2 reads SVGAGI. With V trimmed by 1 base and J by 7 bases, 3 bases remained unmatched. This CDR3 reads CASSYFGTVEAFF. In DNA form, the CDR3 reads TGTGCCAGCAGTTACTTTGGGACAGTTGAAGCTTTCTTT.

About this clone itself: This sample also contains other DNA sequences that code for the same CDR3. This chain links TRBV7-3 with TRBJ2-5; TRBD2 agrees at 15 bases. The CDR3 extends over 15 amino acids. The V and J ends lost 4 bases and 5 bases, in that order; junction bases with no gene match: 2. CDR1 SGHTA and CDR2 FQGTGA come from the germline V gene. The CDR3 spells CASSSGLAGGETQYF. As DNA, the CDR3 is TGTGCCAGCAGCTCCGGACTAGCGGGGGGGGAGACCCAGTACTTC.

The gene calls are TRBV21-1 and TRBJ2-7; TRBD1 reflects the table's D call only, with no check against the DNA. TRBV21-1 is a pseudogene locus. This CDR3 is 15 amino acids long. This chain's CDR3 is CASSKPGVSSYEQYF. CDR3 in DNA: TGTGCCAGCAGCAAACCAGGGGTATCGTCCTACGAGCAGTACTTC.

This chain connects TRBV10-3 to TRBJ1-6; TRBD1 might be the D (5 bases). Trimming pared 3 bases from V and 5 bases from J, leaving 11 bases between. Germline lookup yields CDR1 ENHRY and CDR2 SYGVKD. The length of the CDR3 is 15 residues. The CDR3 is CAISEGVWNNSPLHF. The CDR3 coding sequence is TGTGCCATCAGTGAAGGGGTTTGGAATAATTCACCCCTCCACTTT.

J is TRBJ2-1 and V is TRBV4-3; a weak D match, TRBD2 (6 bases). Deletions cut 4 bases from V and 5 bases from J, with 18 bases between. The CDR3 consists of 16 residues. The germline CDR1 and CDR2 sequences are LGHNA and YSLEER. CDR3 sequence reads: CASSPEGTPANNEQFF. In nucleotides, the CDR3 is TGCGCCAGCAGCCCAGAAGGGACTCCGGCGAACAATGAGCAGTTCTTC.

V and J are TRBV4-1 and TRBJ1-5; tentative D call: TRBD1 (5 bases). The CDR3 spans 16 residues. Germline V gene lookup returns CDR1 MGHRA and CDR2 YSYEKL. Trimming cost V 4 bases and J 6 bases, with 19 bases left between them. The CDR3 DNA is TGCGCCAGCAGCCCCCGCCGCGGGGACTTGGGTCAGCCCCAGCATTTT. Protein sequence: CASSPRRGDLGQPQHF.

The chain combines TRBV6-5 with TRBJ2-7, with D possibly matching TRBD2 (6 bases). The germline CDR1 and CDR2 sequences are MNHEY and SVGAGI. The CDR3 spans 14 residues. V was cut by 6 bases and J by 2 bases, with 14 bases left in between. CDR3 residues: CASSLRDLTYEQYF. Written as DNA, the CDR3 is TGTGCCAGCAGCCTCCGGGACTTAACCTACGAGCAGTACTTC.